Each of the 27 T cell receptor beta chains below was sequenced from the same sample in a study of blood T cell repertoires in COVID-19. Only in-frame clones appear in the TCRdb table, and some are missing; sequencing was by immunoSEQ multiplex PCR. Of under 300,000 clones listed, roughly 90% are singletons. The sample comprised PBMCs or T cells enriched from blood (not recorded which). The source is a woman in her thirties with acute COVID-19.

This rearrangement joins TRBV19 to TRBJ1-2, with 8 bases lining up with TRBD1. CDR1 LNHDA and CDR2 SQIVND come from the germline V gene (reference sequence). The junction had 19 bases not matched to a gene; V was cut back by 6 bases and J by 10 bases. The CDR3 sequence is 16 residues long. The CDR3 coding sequence is TGTGCCAGTAGCGGAGTTTGGTCAGGGGGCGCGCGGTCCTACACCTTC. Protein: CASSGVWSGGARSYTF.

The V gene is TRBV20-1, the J gene TRBJ2-7; 9 positions match TRBD2. V dropped 3 bases and J dropped 4; count of bases not matched to a gene: 13. CDR3 length equals 16 residues. CDR1 and CDR2 from the germline V gene are DFQATT and SNEGSKA (reference sequence). Written as DNA, the CDR3 is TGCAGTGCTAGTCCCAAGGGTGCGGGGGGGACATACGAGCAGTACTTC. It translates to CSASPKGAGGTYEQYF.

The chain combines TRBV15 with TRBJ1-4; 9 bases are a match to TRBD1. The germline gives CDR1 LNHNV, CDR2 YYDKDF (reference sequence). With 1 base clipped from V and 6 bases from J, the junction kept 6 bases outside the gene matches. CDR3 length equals 16 residues. CDR3 sequence: CATSRGGQGKDEKLFF. For the CDR3, the DNA is TGTGCCACCAGCAGAGGGGGACAGGGAAAGGATGAAAAACTGTTTTTT.

The CDR3 DNA is TGCGCCAGCAGCTTGGGAGGACTAGCGGGAGATCCCTACGAGCAGTACTTC. Translated: CASSLGGLAGDPYEQYF. V and J are TRBV5-1 and TRBJ2-7; TRBD2 matches at 13 bases. The CDR3 sequence is 17 residues long. The V segment lost 0 bases and the J segment 2 bases; nucleotides outside the gene matches: 5. The germline V gene has CDR1 SGHRS and CDR2 YFSETQ.

The J gene is TRBJ2-3, the V gene TRBV29-1, with TRBD2 as a possible D gene (5 bases). The CDR3 loop spans 14 amino acids. Germline CDR1 SQVTM, CDR2 ANQGSEA. Trimming took off 3 bases at V and 0 bases at J, with 10 bases between the two ends. The CDR3 loop is CSVELAPSTDTQYF. The CDR3 DNA is TGCAGCGTTGAGCTAGCACCTAGCACAGATACGCAGTATTTT.

This clone was detected only once. CDR3 loop: CSVDLRGSYNEQFF. The DNA for the CDR3 is TGCAGCGTTGATCTCCGAGGCTCCTACAATGAGCAGTTCTTC. The chain uses TRBV29-1 and TRBJ2-1; no definite D call. V was trimmed by 3 bases and J by 0 bases, leaving 9 bases between them. The CDR3 runs 14 residues. The germline CDR1 and CDR2 sequences are SQVTM and ANQGSEA.

The V call is TRBV27, the J call TRBJ2-1; unclear D gene. Germline lookup yields CDR1 MNHEY and CDR2 SMNVEV (reference sequence). The length of the CDR3 is 19 residues. The V gene lost 0 bases and the J gene lost 5 bases, with 23 bases spanning the gap. CDR3 loop: CASSLSFLHALTQNNEQFF. The DNA of the CDR3 is TGTGCCAGCAGTTTATCCTTTCTTCATGCGCTAACGCAAAACAATGAGCAGTTCTTC.

The rearrangement links TRBV4-3 to TRBJ2-1, with 12 bases matching TRBD2. The V gene end was trimmed by 1 base and the J gene end by 4 bases; junction bases not matched to a gene: 8. This CDR3 comprises 18 residues. Germline V gene sequence: CDR1 LGHNA, CDR2 YSLEER. CDR3 amino acids: CASSQGLAGGPRYNEQFF. The CDR3 DNA reads TGCGCCAGCAGCCAAGGGCTAGCGGGAGGGCCTCGGTACAATGAGCAGTTCTTC.

The chain is built from TRBV11-3 and TRBJ2-7; the match to TRBD1 covers 7 bases. Germline V gene lookup returns CDR1 SGHNT and CDR2 YENEEA. V lost 2 bases and J lost 6; bases outside the gene matches: 4. The CDR3 extends over 13 amino acids. The CDR3 coding sequence is TGTGCCAGCAGCTTATGGGCAGGGGGCGAGCAGTACTTC. This translates into CASSLWAGGEQYF.

V usage is TRBV2 and J usage is TRBJ2-2, with 11 bases identical to TRBD2. The length of the CDR3 is 16 residues. CDR1 and CDR2 from the germline V gene are SNHLY and FYNNEI. V dropped 4 bases and J dropped 6; count of bases not matched to a gene: 7. In DNA form, the CDR3 reads TGTGCCAGCAGTGCTTTAGCGGGAGGGTGGTCCGGGGAGCTGTTTTTT. Translating gives CASSALAGGWSGELFF.

The rearrangement links TRBV5-5 to TRBJ2-7, with TRBD1 identical over 8 bases. The V gene end was trimmed by 4 bases and the J gene end by 3 bases; junction bases not matched to a gene: 9. The CDR3 runs to 15 residues. The germline CDR1 and CDR2 sequences are SGHKS and YYEKEE (reference sequence). CDR3 sequence: CASSPGGVFNYEQYF. The CDR3 DNA sequence: TGTGCCAGCAGCCCAGGGGGCGTCTTTAACTACGAGCAGTACTTC.

This chain uses TRBV28 with TRBJ1-2; D possibly corresponds to TRBD1 (5 bases). The V gene's germline CDR1 is MDHEN and CDR2 SYDVKM. V was shortened by 2 bases and J by 8 bases, with 15 bases between the two germline ends. The CDR3 extends over 14 amino acids. CDR3 in DNA: TGTGCCAGCAGTTTAGGGGCCGGTCTAAACGGCTACACCTTC. Protein sequence: CASSLGAGLNGYTF.

The rearrangement joins TRBV12-3 or TRBV12-4 to TRBJ2-5; D possibly corresponds to TRBD1 (6 bases). V was cut by 1 base and J by 7 bases, with 10 bases left in between. The CDR3 covers 13 residues. The CDR3: CASSLVAGATQYF. CDR3 bases: TGTGCCAGCAGTTTAGTGGCAGGGGCGACCCAGTACTTC.

The chain recombines TRBV7-9 with TRBJ1-2; no clear D gene. The V gene lost 1 base and the J gene lost 5 bases, with 14 bases spanning the gap. The germline V gene encodes CDR1 SEHNR and CDR2 FQNEAQ (reference sequence). The CDR3 consists of 15 residues. CDR3 bases: TGTGCCAGCAGCTTAGTCGACCGACAAGATTATGGCTACACCTTC. Translating gives CASSLVDRQDYGYTF. The variable domain in full, completed from reference TRBV7-9 and TRBJ1-2, reads DTGVSQNPRHKITKRGQNVTFRCDPISEHNRLYWYRQTLGQGPEFLTYFQNEAQLEKSRLLSDRFSAERPKGSFSTLEIQRTEQGDSAMYLCASSLVDRQDYGYTFGSGTRLTVV.

Worth noting for this clone: Other DNA sequences from this sample encode an identical CDR3 as well. As DNA, the CDR3 is TGCAGCGTCGGGACAGGGAGCTACGAGCAGTACTTC. Its translation is CSVGTGSYEQYF. The V gene is TRBV29-1, the J gene TRBJ2-7; 9 nucleotides agree with TRBD1. The V and J ends lost 6 bases and 3 bases, in that order; junction bases with no gene match: 3. CDR3 length: 12 amino acids. Germline-derived CDR1 and CDR2 are SQVTM and ANQGSEA.

The chain couples TRBV24-1 to TRBJ2-7, with TRBD1 as a possible D gene (5 bases). The germline V gene has CDR1 KGHDR and CDR2 SFDVKD. Trimming left V 5 bases short and J 6 bases short, with 7 bases between. CDR3 size: 11 residues. The CDR3 DNA sequence: TGTGCCACCAGTGCAGGGTTCGAGCAGTACTTC. Residues: CATSAGFEQYF.

The rearrangement uses TRBV9 and TRBJ1-6, with a weak D call TRBD1 (5 bases). The germline gives CDR1 SGDLS, CDR2 YYNGEE. This CDR3 contains 14 residues. Trimming removed 1 base at V and 7 bases at J, with 9 bases between. For the CDR3, the DNA is TGTGCCAGCAGCGTACAGGGATACAATTCACCCCTCCACTTT. This encodes CASSVQGYNSPLHF.

This clone was observed a single time. This chain links TRBV3-1 (or the pseudogene TRBV3-2) with TRBJ2-1, with unresolved D. Germline loops: CDR1 LGHDT, CDR2 YNNKEL (reference sequence). CDR3 size: 17 residues. Trimming removed 4 bases from V and 3 bases from J, with 19 bases in between. CDR3 nucleotides: TGTGCCAGCAGCCTTAGAATGGGCAGTCCCATCTACAATGAGCAGTTCTTC. Translating gives CASSLRMGSPIYNEQFF.

This clone was counted between two and nine times. This chain connects TRBV2 to TRBJ1-2, with 9 nucleotides matching TRBD1. Germline V gene data show CDR1 as SNHLY and CDR2 as FYNNEI. The CDR3 is 17 residues long. Trimming at V came to 2 bases and at J to 2 bases, leaving 9 bases not matched to a gene. This CDR3 is CASSESFVGTGNYGYTF. CDR3 DNA sequence: TGTGCCAGCAGTGAATCCTTTGTCGGGACAGGGAACTATGGCTACACCTTC.

The chain carries TRBV11-2 and TRBJ2-6; TRBD2 might be the D (6 bases). With 5 bases removed from V and 0 bases from J, the gap between germline ends came to 17 bases. CDR1 SGHAT and CDR2 FQNNGV come from the germline V gene. This CDR3 is 18 amino acids long. The CDR3 coding sequence is TGTGCCAGCAGCCCTTTGCAGGGAGGTAACTCTGGGGCCAACGTCCTGACTTTC. This encodes CASSPLQGGNSGANVLTF.

The rearrangement joins TRBV4-1 to TRBJ1-2; D might be TRBD1 (6 bases). V dropped 4 bases and J dropped 0 bases, with 18 bases sitting between them. Germline loops: CDR1 MGHRA, CDR2 YSYEKL. The CDR3 has 17 residues. The CDR3 loop reads CASSPPNRDTANYGYTF. CDR3 sequence (DNA): TGCGCCAGCAGCCCCCCCAACCGGGACACCGCTAACTATGGCTACACCTTC.

CDR3 protein: CASSLVSGRAETQYF. CDR3 nucleotide sequence: TGTGCCAGCAGCTTAGTAAGCGGGAGGGCAGAGACCCAGTACTTC. The rearrangement links TRBV11-2 to TRBJ2-5, with TRBD2 identical over 10 bases. Per germline, CDR1 SGHAT and CDR2 FQNNGV. Losses at the gene ends were 1 base for V and 4 bases for J; bases not matched to a gene: 3. This CDR3 spans 15 amino acids.

This rearrangement joins TRBV30 to TRBJ2-1; TRBD2 might be the D (6 bases). Germline V gives CDR1 GTSNPN, CDR2 SVGIG (reference sequence). The CDR3 contains 11 residues. Between the trimmed V and J ends, which lost 6 bases and 7 bases, there was a span of 10 bases. In DNA, the CDR3 is TGTGCCTGCGGCGGGATAAATGAGCAGTTCTTC. Its protein product is CACGGINEQFF. Drawing the rest from reference TRBV30 and TRBJ2-1, the complete variable domain is SQTIHQWPATLVQPVGSPLSLECTVEGTSNPNLYWYRQAAGRGLQLLFYSVGIGQISSEVPQNLSASRPQDRQFILSSKKLLLSDSGFYLCACGGINEQFFGPGTRLTVL.

The rearrangement uses TRBV7-8 and TRBJ2-5, with D tentatively TRBD2 (5 bases). This CDR3 has 16 amino acids. Germline V lookup: CDR1 SGHVS, CDR2 FQNEAQ. The germline V and J ends were trimmed by 1 base and 6 bases, with 18 bases remaining between them. Here the CDR3 reads CASSLERETSRKTQYF. The DNA for the CDR3 is TGTGCCAGCAGCTTAGAGAGGGAGACCTCACGGAAGACCCAGTACTTC. Filled out from reference TRBV7-8 and TRBJ2-5, the complete variable domain reads GAGVSQSPRYKVAKRGQDVALRCDPISGHVSLFWYQQALGQGPEFLTYFQNEAQLDKSGLPSDRFFAERPEGSVSTLKIQRTQQEDSAVYLCASSLERETSRKTQYFGPGTRLLVL.

The V and J genes are TRBV6-5 and TRBJ1-2, with 7 bases lining up with TRBD1. Unmatched junction bases numbered 3, after V lost 8 bases and J lost 3 bases. CDR3 size: 12 residues. Germline-derived CDR1 and CDR2 are MNHEY and SVGAGI. Here the CDR3 reads CASSGTDYGYTF. The CDR3 DNA reads as TGTGCCAGCTCCGGGACAGACTATGGCTACACCTTC.

The chain couples TRBV19 to TRBJ1-5; D is uncertain. CDR1 LNHDA and CDR2 SQIVND come from the germline V gene (reference sequence). The CDR3 runs to 18 residues. V dropped 3 bases and J dropped 0 bases, with 18 bases sitting between them. The CDR3 is CASSMRGPQTDSNQPQHF. In DNA, the CDR3 is TGTGCCAGTAGTATGCGAGGGCCGCAGACGGATAGCAATCAGCCCCAGCATTTT.

The chain links TRBV2 to TRBJ1-5; 8 nucleotides line up with TRBD1. J lost 5 bases, V lost 3 bases, and 3 bases had no gene match. Looked up from germline, CDR1 is SNHLY and CDR2 is FYNNEI. The CDR3 runs 14 residues. CDR3: CASSDSTGDQPQHF. As DNA, the CDR3 is TGTGCCAGCAGTGACTCGACAGGGGATCAGCCCCAGCATTTT.